This TCR beta chain was observed in a study of blood T cell repertoires in COVID-19. Turning to the study itself: Specimens from acute and convalescent COVID-19 originated in the United States, Italy and Spain. T cells, B-cell-depleted T cells, or PBMCs supplied cDNA or gDNA.

In this sample, this clone turned up once. In the source study's methods: From reference gene primer amplification, estimates of nucleated cell counts were derived. Only in-frame clones appear in the TCRdb table, and some are missing; sequencing was by immunoSEQ multiplex PCR. The DNA was the basis for D and trimming; V, J and clone size are from that table. The sample has about 230,000 clones, around four fifths seen once. Sequencing used peripheral blood. The receptor was isolated from a woman aged 65 to 85 with active or convalescent COVID-19.

CDR3 in DNA: TGTGCCACCAGTGATTTGAGGGACAGGACTTTTGGAAACACCATATATTTT. Its protein is CATSDLRDRTFGNTIYF. The chain links TRBV24-1 to TRBJ1-3; TRBD1 matches 8 bases. CDR1 is KGHDR, CDR2 SFDVKD, per germline. This CDR3 has 17 amino acids. V lost 0 bases and J lost 3; bases outside the gene matches: 6.